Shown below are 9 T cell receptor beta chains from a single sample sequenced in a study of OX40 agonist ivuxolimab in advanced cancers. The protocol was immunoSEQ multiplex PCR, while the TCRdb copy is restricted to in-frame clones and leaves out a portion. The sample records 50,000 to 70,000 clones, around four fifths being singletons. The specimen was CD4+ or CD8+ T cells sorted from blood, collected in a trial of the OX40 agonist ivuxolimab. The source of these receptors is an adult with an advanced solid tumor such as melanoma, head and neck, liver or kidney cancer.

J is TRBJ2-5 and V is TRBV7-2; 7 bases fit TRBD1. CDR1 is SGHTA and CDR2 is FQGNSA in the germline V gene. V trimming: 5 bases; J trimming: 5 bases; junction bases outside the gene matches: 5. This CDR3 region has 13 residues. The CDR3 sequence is CASSQGGTETQYF. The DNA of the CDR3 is TGTGCCAGCAGCCAAGGGGGCACGGAGACCCAGTACTTC. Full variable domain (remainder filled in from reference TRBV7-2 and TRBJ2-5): GAGVSQSPSNKVTEKGKDVELRCDPISGHTALYWYRQSLGQGLEFLIYFQGNSAPDKSGLPSDRFSAERTGGSVSTLTIQRTQQEDSAVYLCASSQGGTETQYFGPGTRLLVL.

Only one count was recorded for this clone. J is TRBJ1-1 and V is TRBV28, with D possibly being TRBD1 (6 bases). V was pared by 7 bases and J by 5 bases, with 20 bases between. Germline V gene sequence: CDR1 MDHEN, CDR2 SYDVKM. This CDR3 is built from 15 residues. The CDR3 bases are TGTGCCAGCACCCCCCTCGGGCAGGGGAAAACTGAAGCTTTCTTT. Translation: CASTPLGQGKTEAFF.

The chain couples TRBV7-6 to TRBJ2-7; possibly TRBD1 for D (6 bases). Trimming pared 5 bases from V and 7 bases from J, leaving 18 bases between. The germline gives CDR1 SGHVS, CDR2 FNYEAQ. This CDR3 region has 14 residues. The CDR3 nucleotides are TGTGCCAGCAGCCACTATAAGGACAGAATGGAGCAGTACTTC. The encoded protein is CASSHYKDRMEQYF.

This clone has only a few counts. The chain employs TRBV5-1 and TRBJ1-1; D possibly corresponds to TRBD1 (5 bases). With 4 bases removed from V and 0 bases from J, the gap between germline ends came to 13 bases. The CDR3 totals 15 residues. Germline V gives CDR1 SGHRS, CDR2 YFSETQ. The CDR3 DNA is TGCGCCAGCAGCCCCGAGGAGGGGATGAACACTGAAGCTTTCTTT. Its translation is CASSPEEGMNTEAFF.

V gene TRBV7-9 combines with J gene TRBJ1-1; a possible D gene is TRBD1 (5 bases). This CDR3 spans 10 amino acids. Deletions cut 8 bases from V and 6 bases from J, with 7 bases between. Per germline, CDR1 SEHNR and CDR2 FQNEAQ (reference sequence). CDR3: CASGTAEAFF. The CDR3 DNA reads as TGTGCCAGCGGGACGGCTGAAGCTTTCTTT.

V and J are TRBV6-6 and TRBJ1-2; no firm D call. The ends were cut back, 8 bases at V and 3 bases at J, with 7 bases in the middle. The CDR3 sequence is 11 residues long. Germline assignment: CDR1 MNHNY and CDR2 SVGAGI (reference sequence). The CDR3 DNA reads TGTGCCAGCTTCAGTCACTATGGCTACACCTTC. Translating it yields CASFSHYGYTF.

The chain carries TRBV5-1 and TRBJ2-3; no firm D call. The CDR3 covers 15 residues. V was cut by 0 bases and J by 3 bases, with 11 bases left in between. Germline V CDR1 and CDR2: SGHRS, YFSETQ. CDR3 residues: CASSLGLRKTDTQYF. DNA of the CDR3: TGCGCCAGCAGCTTGGGACTCAGGAAAACAGATACGCAGTATTTT.

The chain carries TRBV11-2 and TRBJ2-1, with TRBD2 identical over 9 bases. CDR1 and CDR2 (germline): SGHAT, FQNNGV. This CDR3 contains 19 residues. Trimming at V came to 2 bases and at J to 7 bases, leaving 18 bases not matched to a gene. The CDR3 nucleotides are TGTGCCAGCAGCTTACTCGGGAATCTGGGTAGCGGGAGAAGTAATGAGCAGTTCTTC. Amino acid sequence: CASSLLGNLGSGRSNEQFF.

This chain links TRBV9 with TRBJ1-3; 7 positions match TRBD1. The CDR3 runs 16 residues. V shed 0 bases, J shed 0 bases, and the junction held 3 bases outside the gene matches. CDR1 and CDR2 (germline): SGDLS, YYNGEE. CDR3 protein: CASSVGWDSSGNTIYF. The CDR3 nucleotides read TGTGCCAGCAGCGTAGGATGGGACAGCTCTGGAAACACCATATATTTT.